This T cell receptor beta chain was observed in a study of B cell selection in AIRE deficiency. Study conclusions and caveats: Around 31% of healthy-donor shared Treg TCRbeta sequences appeared in patient Tconv cells. Shared Treg sequences had shorter CDR3s, biased toward rearrangements with few non-templated insertions.

This clone was seen a few times. Its matching antigen is unknown. The table came from immunoSEQ multiplex PCR; TCRdb's copy has only in-frame clones and leaves some out. The table lists about 22,000 clones, over 90% of them singletons. This CDR3 has 14 residues. Germline CDR1 and CDR2: MNHNS and SASEGT. The V and J ends lost 6 bases and 4 bases respectively, with 15 bases between them. The regulatory T cell sort gate was CD4+CD25hiCD127low/negative. V usage is TRBV6-1 and J usage is TRBJ2-5; D unresolved. This TCR came from a human donor in good health. Sequencing was done on a sample of CD4+CD25+ Tregs sorted from PBMCs. The DNA of the CDR3 is TGTGCCAGCAGAGGACGTCCGAAGGGAGAGACCCAGTACTTC. Translated: CASRGRPKGETQYF.